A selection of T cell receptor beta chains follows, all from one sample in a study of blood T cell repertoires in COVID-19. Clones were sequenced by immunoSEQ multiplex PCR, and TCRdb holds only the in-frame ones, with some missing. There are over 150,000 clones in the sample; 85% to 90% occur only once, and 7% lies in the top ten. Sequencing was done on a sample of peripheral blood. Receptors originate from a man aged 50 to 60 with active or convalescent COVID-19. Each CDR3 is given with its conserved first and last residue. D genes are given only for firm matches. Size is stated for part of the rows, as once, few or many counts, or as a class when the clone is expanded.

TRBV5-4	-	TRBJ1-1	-	TGTGCCAGCAGTAGACAGGTGAACACTGAAGCTTTCTTT	CASSRQVNTEAFF
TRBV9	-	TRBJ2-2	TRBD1	TGTGCCAGCAGCGTAGCGACAGGGGGACGTGGCGGGGAGCTGTTTTTT	CASSVATGGRGGELFF
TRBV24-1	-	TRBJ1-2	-	TGTGCCACCAGTGACCGTACCTCCCAAGGGGCGGACTATGGCTACACCTTC	CATSDRTSQGADYGYTF
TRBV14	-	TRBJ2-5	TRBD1	TGTGCCAGCAGCCGGGACAGGCTAGAGACCCAGTACTTC	CASSRDRLETQYF
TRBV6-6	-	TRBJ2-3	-	TGTACCAGCGGCCCTTCAGATACGCAGTATTTT	CTSGPSDTQYF
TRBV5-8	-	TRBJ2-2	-	TGTGCCAGCAGCTTGGAGGCCGGGGTGAACACCGGGGAGCTGTTTTTT	CASSLEAGVNTGELFF
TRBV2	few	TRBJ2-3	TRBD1	TGTGCCAGCAGTCCGGACAGGGGGTCACAGAATACGCAGTATTTT	CASSPDRGSQNTQYF
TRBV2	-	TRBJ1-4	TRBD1	TGTGCCAGCAGAAAGGACAGGGAAGAAAAACTGTTTTTT	CASRKDREEKLFF
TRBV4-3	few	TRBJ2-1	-	TGCGCCAGCAGCCAGACGACTAGACCCTACAATGAGCAGTTCTTC	CASSQTTRPYNEQFF
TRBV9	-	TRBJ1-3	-	TGTGCCAGCAGCGTAGGCTTCCCCAGCAGACTCTCTGGAAACACCATATATTTT	CASSVGFPSRLSGNTIYF
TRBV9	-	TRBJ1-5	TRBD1	TGTGCCAGCAGCGCCGGGACAGTCAATCAGCCCCAGCATTTT	CASSAGTVNQPQHF
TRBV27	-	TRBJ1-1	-	TGTGCCAGCTCCGGACTGCAGGGAGGTACTGAAGCTTTCTTT	CASSGLQGGTEAFF
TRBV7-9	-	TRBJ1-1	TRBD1	TGTGCCAGCAGCCGAGGGACAGGTAACACTGAAGCTTTCTTT	CASSRGTGNTEAFF
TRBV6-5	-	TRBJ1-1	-	TGTGCCAGCAGCCAGGGGAACACTGAAGCTTTCTTT	CASSQGNTEAFF
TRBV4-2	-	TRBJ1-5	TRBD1	TGTGCCAGCAGCCAAGAATCTAGGGGGCTTGGCAATCAGCCCCAGCATTTT	CASSQESRGLGNQPQHF